The 15 T cell receptor beta chains below come from one sample, sequenced in a study of long-term antiretroviral therapy in people with HIV. The libraries were made with immunoSEQ v3.0 at survey level. TCRdb's table, derived via immunoSEQ multiplex PCR, lists solely in-frame clones and lacks some. The data hold around 21,000 clones, with under 90% observed a single time. This specimen was unsorted PBMCs, taken 0.1 years before starting antiretroviral therapy. The receptor set was obtained from a man aged 35-49 years with HIV.

For the CDR3, the DNA is TGTGCCAGCAGCGTAGACTGGACAGCAGATGGCTACACCTTC. Translating it yields CASSVDWTADGYTF. The V and J genes are TRBV9 and TRBJ1-2; tentative D call: TRBD1 (6 bases). V lost 0 bases, J lost 6 bases, and 12 bases lay in between. This CDR3 spans 14 amino acids. Germline assignment: CDR1 SGDLS and CDR2 YYNGEE.

The chain recombines TRBV6-6 with TRBJ2-1; no definite D call. V gave up 7 bases and J gave up 3 bases, with 4 bases separating them. The CDR3 consists of 11 residues. Germline V gene sequence: CDR1 MNHNY, CDR2 SVGAGI (reference sequence). The CDR3 region is CASTIYNEQFF. The CDR3 coding sequence is TGTGCCAGCACTATCTACAATGAGCAGTTCTTC.

The chain joins TRBV11-2 to TRBJ2-7; 11 bases match TRBD2. Germline V gene sequence: CDR1 SGHAT, CDR2 FQNNGV. The CDR3 has 16 amino acids. V shed 5 bases, J shed 5 bases, and the junction held 11 bases outside the gene matches. The CDR3 protein is CASSARLAGGTDEQYF. The CDR3 bases are TGTGCCAGCAGCGCCCGGCTAGCGGGGGGCACCGACGAGCAGTACTTC.

This chain connects TRBV10-3 to TRBJ1-2, with 8 bases fitting TRBD1. There are 15 residues in the CDR3. Germline-derived CDR1 and CDR2 are ENHRY and SYGVKD. V lost 3 bases to trimming and J lost 7 bases; unmatched junction nucleotides: 10. For the CDR3, the DNA is TGTGCCATCAGTGACCACGTCCTGGGGACAGGTGGCTACACCTTC. Its translation: CAISDHVLGTGGYTF.

The chain recombines TRBV28 with TRBJ2-4; the D is unclear. The CDR3 consists of 15 residues. Germline V lookup: CDR1 MDHEN, CDR2 SYDVKM. The V end lost 4 bases, the J end lost 0 bases, and 10 bases lay between the germline ends. The CDR3 spells CASSSDTLAKNIQYF. CDR3 nucleotides: TGTGCCAGCAGTTCCGATACGTTAGCCAAAAACATTCAGTACTTC.

The rearrangement links TRBV27 to TRBJ1-2; weak D call: TRBD1 (6 bases). This CDR3 is 13 amino acids long. Germline CDR1 reads MNHEY; CDR2 reads SMNVEV (reference sequence). V shed 6 bases and J shed 2 bases, with 10 bases lying between them. The CDR3 protein is CASSRQANYGYTF. CDR3 nucleotide sequence: TGTGCCAGCAGCCGACAGGCCAACTATGGCTACACCTTC.

The chain recombines TRBV10-3 with TRBJ1-4, with TRBD1 as a possible D gene (5 bases). Between the trimmed V and J ends, which lost 1 base and 8 bases, there was a span of 8 bases. CDR1 ENHRY and CDR2 SYGVKD come from the germline V gene. This CDR3 region has 13 residues. CDR3 coding DNA: TGTGCCATCAGTGAGTGGGCAGGGGAAAAACTGTTTTTT. Amino acid sequence: CAISEWAGEKLFF.

The chain uses TRBV28 and TRBJ2-5; TRBD2 is a possible D gene (5 bases). The V end was cut by 7 bases, the J end by 4 bases, with 22 bases between. This CDR3 is 16 amino acids long. Germline values: CDR1 MDHEN, CDR2 SYDVKM. CDR3 nucleotide sequence: TGTGCCAGCACCCCGGAGGCGGCACCCCTAGGAGAGACCCAGTACTTC. It codes for CASTPEAAPLGETQYF. The entire variable domain, with the rest obtained from reference TRBV28 and TRBJ2-5, is as follows: DVKVTQSSRYLVKRTGEKVFLECVQDMDHENMFWYRQDPGLGLRLIYFSYDVKMKEKGDIPEGYSVSREKKERFSLILESASTNQTSMYLCASTPEAAPLGETQYFGPGTRLLVL.

The chain is built from TRBV30 and TRBJ2-7; 10 bases are shared with TRBD2. Germline CDR1 and CDR2: GTSNPN and SVGIG (reference sequence). Losses at the gene ends were 2 bases for V and 3 bases for J; bases not matched to a gene: 4. CDR3 length: 14 residues. This CDR3 is CAWSRGLANYEQYF. CDR3 DNA sequence: TGTGCCTGGAGTCGGGGACTAGCGAACTACGAGCAGTACTTC. Full variable domain (remainder filled in from reference TRBV30 and TRBJ2-7): SQTIHQWPATLVQPVGSPLSLECTVEGTSNPNLYWYRQAAGRGLQLLFYSVGIGQISSEVPQNLSASRPQDRQFILSSKKLLLSDSGFYLCAWSRGLANYEQYFGPGTRLTVT.

In its sample, this clone was seen once. The chain combines TRBV13 with TRBJ1-2; D ambiguous. Per the germline V gene, CDR1 is PRHDT and CDR2 is FYEKMQ (reference sequence). This CDR3 has 13 residues. Trimming removed 0 bases from V and 4 bases from J, with 6 bases in between. CDR3 nucleotides: TGTGCCAGCAGCTTAGGTGGTACCTATGGCTACACCTTC. Its translation: CASSLGGTYGYTF.

The chain has TRBV10-3 and TRBJ1-5, with TRBD1 matching 7 bases. V lost 2 bases, J lost 0 bases, and 4 bases stayed unmatched. Germline values: CDR1 ENHRY, CDR2 SYGVKD. CDR3 length: 16 residues. The DNA of the CDR3 is TGTGCCATCAGTGAGGCGGCAGGGGGTAGCAATCAGCCCCAGCATTTT. Translating it yields CAISEAAGGSNQPQHF.

The genes are TRBV5-1 and TRBJ2-5, with 7 positions matching TRBD1. Germline V CDR1 and CDR2: SGHRS, YFSETQ. This CDR3 is built from 13 residues. V shed 2 bases, J shed 4 bases, and the junction held 2 bases outside the gene matches. The CDR3 sequence is CASSFRGSETQYF. Here the CDR3 DNA reads TGCGCCAGCAGCTTCAGGGGGTCAGAGACCCAGTACTTC.

The table lists this clone with a few counts. The rearrangement joins TRBV7-2 to TRBJ2-3, with 12 positions matching TRBD2. J was trimmed by 2 bases and V by 4 bases; bases with no gene match: 7. The CDR3 consists of 17 residues. Germline CDR1 is SGHTA and CDR2 is FQGNSA. The CDR3 nucleotides read TGTGCCAGCAGCTCTCCGACTAGCGGGGGACCCACAGATACGCAGTATTTT. This sequence encodes CASSSPTSGGPTDTQYF.

J is TRBJ1-1 and V is TRBV23-1; 7 bases match TRBD1. TRBV23-1 qualifies as an ORF whose function is uncertain. V dropped 3 bases and J dropped 5; count of bases not matched to a gene: 6. The CDR3 is made up of 14 amino acids. The CDR3 region has the DNA TGCGCCAGCAGTCAGGCAGGGGGGAAAACTGAAGCTTTCTTT. Its translation is CASSQAGGKTEAFF.

This chain connects TRBV11-2 to TRBJ2-5, with 8 bases fitting TRBD2. The CDR3 totals 15 residues. Germline V gene sequence: CDR1 SGHAT, CDR2 FQNNGV. J was trimmed by 5 bases and V by 3 bases; bases with no gene match: 8. CDR3 sequence reads: CASSFAGLDGETQYF. The CDR3 coding sequence is TGTGCCAGCAGCTTCGCGGGACTAGACGGGGAGACCCAGTACTTC.